Sequencing of this T cell receptor beta chain was carried out in a study of response to subunit inactivated influenza vaccine (dated by TCRdb to the late 2010s). Broadly, across the study: The study used deep quantitative T cell receptor repertoire profiling to track responses to a trivalent subunit inactivated influenza vaccine. The paper's findings and limits, for the study overall: It was suggested by the authors that each seasonal influenza vaccination may recruit only a limited number of new T cells.

Library preparation used RT-PCR. Instrument on record: Illumina HiSeq 2500. TCRdb passed the public sequencing reads through fastp at Q25 and MiXCR, retaining productive beta sequences. Entries that share a CDR3 protein sequence are merged under the most common genes and DNA. The sample table lists hundreds of thousands of distinct CDR3 sequences, approximately 17% of them with a count of one. The top ten clones comprise roughly a tenth of the sample. This clonotype was seen a handful of times. Its antigen remains undetermined. No much larger clone is present one base from it, and per-base qualities are unavailable. The specimen was PBMCs from blood, collected roughly 5 days after vaccination. This TCR was sampled from a man over 45 who received an inactivated influenza vaccine. Donor details come from another sample of the same person, matched by shared clones.

The sequenced DNA is TGTGCCAGCAGTGAAGGGTTTGGTGAGGGGAGTAGCAATCAGCCCCAGCATTTT. This is translated as CASSEGFGEGSSNQPQHF. The sequence is built from TRBV2 and TRBJ1-5; a tentative D match to TRBD1 spans 5 bases. The CDR3 contains 18 residues, cysteine and phenylalanine counted. Of all the DNA, just the CDR3 is kept, 54 bases in frame from base 1. At the junction V is shortened by 1 base and J by 0 bases, with 16 bases in between. CDR1 SNHLY and CDR2 FYNNEI are derived from the germline V gene.